A selection of T cell receptor beta chains follows, all from one sample in a study of regulatory T cells in long-lasting Graves disease. TCRdb used MiXCR to reprocess the multiplex PCR reads, holding one entry per CDR3 protein. The sample comprises around 460,000 distinct CDR3 sequences, 14% of which are singletons, and about a sixth rests with the top ten. These records were also assigned to another study, of T cells in Graves' hyperthyroidism and ophthalmopathy.

Sequenced here: peripheral blood mononuclear cells (PBMCs), sampled at new diagnosis, from a patient treated with antithyroid drugs. These receptors all come from a woman aged 50 to 60 with Graves disease. CDR3s include the opening cysteine and the closing phenylalanine or tryptophan. Fields, in order: V gene, clone size, J gene, D gene, CDR3 protein, CDR3 DNA. A D gene is named only where the DNA matches it firmly. A clone size is listed for some rows: how often the clone was seen (once, few, many), or a class if it is expanded.

TRBV30	many	TRBJ2-1	TRBD1	CACRDRGGNEQFF	TGTGCCTGCCGGGACAGGGGAGGCAATGAGCAGTTCTTC
TRBV2	many	TRBJ2-5	NA	CASSELGQGETQYF	TGTGCCAGCAGTGAACTGGGGCAAGGCGAGACCCAGTACTTC
TRBV5-6	NA	TRBJ1-5	NA	CASSLFIGEGDQPQHF	TGTGCCAGCAGTTTGTTCATCGGGGAAGGGGATCAGCCCCAGCATTTT
TRBV27	many	TRBJ1-5	NA	CASSQQETNQPQHF	TGTGCCAGCAGTCAACAGGAAACAAATCAGCCCCAGCATTTT
TRBV18	few	TRBJ2-3	NA	CASSPGPARTDTQYF	TGTGCCAGCTCACCAGGTCCGGCGAGAACAGATACGCAGTATTTT
TRBV7-9	NA	TRBJ2-5	NA	CASSPRIFQETQYF	TGTGCCAGCAGCCCTAGGATCTTTCAAGAGACCCAGTACTTC
TRBV19	NA	TRBJ2-1	NA	CASSISAQNHYNEQFF	NA
TRBV28	NA	TRBJ2-3	TRBD2	CASSLRSGRGTDTQYF	TGTGCCAGCAGTTTACGTAGCGGGAGGGGCACAGATACGCAGTATTTT
TRBV27	many	TRBJ1-5	NA	CASSPGHAGHQPQHF	TGTGCCAGCAGTCCGGGACACGCGGGGCATCAGCCCCAGCATTTT
TRBV19	many	TRBJ2-2	NA	CASREPNRVRGTGELFF	TGTGCCAGTAGAGAACCGAACCGAGTGCGGGGCACCGGGGAGCTGTTTTTT
TRBV20-1	NA	TRBJ1-5	TRBD1	CSAYRDRGPNPNQPQHF	TGCAGTGCTTACCGGGACAGGGGGCCTAACCCGAATCAGCCCCAGCATTTT
TRBV2	many	TRBJ2-3	NA	CASSGEGLGTDTQYF	TGTGCCAGCAGTGGGGAAGGCCTCGGCACAGATACGCAGTATTTT
TRBV9	few	TRBJ1-2	TRBD1	CASSGIGTGALWGYTF	TGTGCCAGCAGCGGTATTGGGACAGGAGCCCTCTGGGGCTACACCTTC
TRBV3-1	many	TRBJ1-4	NA	CASSQGRISANEKLFF	TGTGCCAGCAGCCAAGGACGGATATCGGCTAATGAAAAACTGTTTTTT
TRBV5-1	NA	TRBJ2-1	NA	CASSLRQYPYYNEQFF	TGCGCCAGCAGCCTTCGACAGTACCCTTACTACAATGAGCAGTTCTTC
TRBV20-1	many	TRBJ2-5	NA	CSAPPADKPQETQYF	TGCAGTGCCCCCCCGGCGGACAAACCTCAAGAGACCCAGTACTTC
TRBV11-1	once	TRBJ1-1	TRBD1	CASSLGTGLEAFF	TGTGCCAGCAGCTTAGGGACAGGGCTTGAAGCTTTCTTT
TRBV27	NA	TRBJ2-7	NA	CASSSHRAGVREQYF	TGTGCCAGCAGTTCCCACCGAGCAGGGGTAAGGGAGCAGTACTTC
TRBV2	many	TRBJ2-2	NA	CASSESGARRGTGELFF	TGTGCCAGCAGTGAATCTGGCGCGCGAAGGGGGACCGGGGAGCTGTTTTTT
TRBV7-2	NA	TRBJ2-4	TRBD2	CASSLQRVAGNKNIQYF	TGTGCCAGCAGCCTACAGCGGGTAGCGGGGAACAAAAACATTCAGTACTTC
TRBV2	many	TRBJ2-1	NA	CASSARGLGEQFF	TGTGCCAGCAGCGCCCGGGGGCTGGGTGAGCAGTTCTTC
TRBV7-2	few	TRBJ1-1	TRBD1	CASSHPRQGGWTEAFF	TGTGCCAGCAGCCACCCTCGACAGGGGGGATGGACTGAAGCTTTCTTT
TRBV28	NA	TRBJ2-1	NA	CASDTGGSSYNEQFF	TGTGCCAGCGACACTGGAGGGAGCTCCTACAATGAGCAGTTCTTC
TRBV11-2	many	TRBJ2-5	NA	CASSRPGQETQYF	TGTGCCAGCAGCCGGCCGGGGCAAGAGACCCAGTACTTC
TRBV28	many	TRBJ1-5	NA	CASSAGLWTQPQHF	TGTGCCAGCAGTGCGGGCCTCTGGACTCAGCCCCAGCATTTT
TRBV18	few	TRBJ2-2	NA	CASSPGGTANTGEPFF	TGTGCCAGCTCACCCGGAGGGACAGCAAACACCGGGGAGCCGTTTTTT
TRBV9	many	TRBJ1-2	NA	CASSVGPLNYGYTF	TGTGCCAGCAGCGTAGGGCCGCTAAACTATGGCTACACCTTC
TRBV27	many	TRBJ2-7	NA	CASSLKLVERLAYEQYF	TGTGCCAGCAGTTTAAAGTTGGTGGAACGTTTAGCCTACGAGCAGTACTTC
TRBV28	NA	TRBJ2-2	TRBD1	CASTGQARGELFF	TGTGCCAGCACCGGACAGGCTCGGGGGGAGCTGTTTTTT
TRBV20-1	many	TRBJ2-1	TRBD1	CSARVGGAFNEQFF	TGCAGTGCTAGAGTAGGGGGCGCTTTCAATGAGCAGTTCTTC
TRBV5-1	few	TRBJ2-5	NA	CASSFGQEGSGETQYF	TGCGCCAGCAGCTTTGGACAGGAGGGGTCGGGAGAGACCCAGTACTTC
TRBV3-1	few	TRBJ1-3	NA	CASSPRGGDGNTIYF	TGTGCCAGCAGCCCGCGGGGCGGGGATGGAAACACCATATATTTT
TRBV28	many	TRBJ2-7	NA	CASSRTPHYEQYF	TGTGCCAGCAGTCGGACACCTCACTACGAGCAGTACTTC
TRBV5-6	many	TRBJ1-5	TRBD1	CASSFGQGNQPQHF	TGTGCCAGCAGCTTTGGACAGGGGAATCAGCCCCAGCATTTT
TRBV5-4	many	TRBJ2-5	TRBD2	CASSPRGWETQYF	TGTGCCAGCAGCCCGCGGGGGTGGGAGACCCAGTACTTC
TRBV2	NA	TRBJ2-3	TRBD2	CASSELGLAGDTQYF	TGTGCCAGCAGTGAACTGGGACTAGCGGGAGATACGCAGTATTTT
TRBV28	few	TRBJ2-3	NA	CASSLSDSTPSTDTQYF	TGTGCCAGCAGCCTTTCTGACTCCACCCCTAGCACAGATACGCAGTATTTT
TRBV18	many	TRBJ2-3	NA	CASSPMGAATSTDTQYF	TGTGCCAGCTCACCCATGGGGGCCGCCACTAGCACAGATACGCAGTATTTT
TRBV9	few	TRBJ2-1	NA	CASSVDEGPTRKQFF	TGTGCCAGCAGCGTAGACGAGGGTCCGACCCGAAAGCAGTTCTTC
TRBV30	many	TRBJ2-3	TRBD1	CAWHRDSGDTQYF	TGTGCCTGGCACCGGGACAGTGGAGATACGCAGTATTTT